The TCR beta chain under discussion was sequenced for a study of Ad26.COV2.S vaccination and SARS-CoV-2 variants (dated by TCRdb to 2020 to 2023). A note on the overall study: Donors in the vaccine arm were drawn from COV1001, a phase I-IIa trial of Ad26.COV2.S in healthy adults that was multicentre, randomized, double-blind and placebo-controlled. Investigators remained blinded to trial group allocation during experiments and outcome assessment. Ad26.COV2.S was administered intramuscularly at a dose of 5x10^10 or 1x10^11 viral particles, either as one shot or as two shots given 56 days apart. Trial participants were randomized into five groups of five, in which low-dose or high-dose Ad26.COV2.S was given once or twice, or placebo was given on both occasions. The specificity and breadth of SARS-CoV-2-reactive T cell receptors after Ad26.COV2.S vaccination were assessed by TCRbeta repertoire sequencing. The TCR-sequenced set comprised around 30 samples: some 19 Ad26.COV2.S vaccine recipients, 5 placebo recipients and 8 SARS-CoV-2 convalescent individuals.

The sample's treatment or condition label is to be understood as: 15 to 20 received Ad26.COV2.S at low or high dose, single or two shots; roughly five received placebo; per-sample allocation not given. For vaccine and placebo recipients, repertoires were sequenced using samples collected on day 63 after the first injection. In Cohort 1b, about two dozen adults aged 18-55 years were enrolled at a single site in Boston, USA, between 29 July and 7 August 2020. As a vaccine, Ad26.COV2.S was a replication-incompetent adenovirus type 26 vector that expressed a prefusion-stabilized SARS-CoV-2 spike protein derived from the original Wuhan strain. Study-wide findings and limitations: The study was not powered to compare responses between vaccine doses or regimens. Non-spike TCR breadth was comparable between vaccine and placebo recipients, consistent with the vaccine containing only spike. Higher spike-specific TCR breadth was observed in Ad26.COV2.S recipients than in placebo recipients (P = 0.0014). It was noted by the authors that total T cell responses may have been underestimated by the TCR breadth and depth analyses. After vaccination, spike-specific CD8+ and CD4+ T cell responses were reported to show substantial breadth.

To note about this clone: Its antigen target is currently unknown. Base qualities are not provided; no much larger clone lies one nucleotide away.

V is pared back by 2 bases and J by 0 bases, with 10 bases lying between the germline termini. The CDR3, from cysteine to phenylalanine, totals 15 residues. Only the CDR3 part of the read is kept: 45 bases, read in frame from the first base. The germline V gene encodes CDR1 SGHRS and CDR2 YFSETQ. The immunoSEQ Assay was the method used to sequence TCRbeta CDR3 regions. After extraction, genomic DNA underwent amplification by bias-controlled multiplex PCR, followed by high-throughput sequencing. The original methods were these. To quantify the absolute abundance of every unique TCRbeta CDR3 region, sequences were collapsed and filtered. T cell fraction was estimated by normalizing TCRbeta template counts to usable DNA, with usable DNA measured through amplification of reference genes found in all nucleated cells. Repertoire TCRs were annotated as SARS-CoV-2-specific by exact matching of V gene, CDR3 amino acid sequence and J gene to a known reactive TCR set. The reference SARS-CoV-2 TCR set came from MIRA and was filtered for enrichment in COVID-19-positive ImmuneCODE repertoires, removing public or cross-reactive TCRs. Drawing on the MIRA antigens, annotated TCRs were analysed further at the level of specific ORF or position within ORF. Depth was the summed frequency of annotated unique rearrangements, while breadth was defined as annotated unique rearrangements over total unique productive rearrangements. Two-sided Wilcoxon rank-sum tests were used to compare TCR breadth between groups. TCRdb retrieved this table from immuneACCESS and kept in-frame rearrangements only. Not all clones are present; in checked studies, unresolved V genes account for under half, and no reason is known for the remainder. From that table come the V and J calls and clone size; the DNA was used to work out D and trimming. This sample gives roughly 420,000 clones in total; over 75% of them show up just once. In total, the top ten clones hold approximately 4% of the sample.

In this chain, TRBV5-1 is recombined with TRBJ2-3, with the D gene too uncertain to name. The sample here was peripheral blood, taken in a trial of Ad26.COV2.S vaccine versus placebo. The clonotype was recovered from a person between 18 and 60 years old who received the Ad26.COV2.S COVID-19 vaccine or a placebo. The DNA sequence is given as TGCGCCAGCAGCTTCGATGGCCCAAGCACAGATACGCAGTATTTT. Its protein product is CASSFDGPSTDTQYF.